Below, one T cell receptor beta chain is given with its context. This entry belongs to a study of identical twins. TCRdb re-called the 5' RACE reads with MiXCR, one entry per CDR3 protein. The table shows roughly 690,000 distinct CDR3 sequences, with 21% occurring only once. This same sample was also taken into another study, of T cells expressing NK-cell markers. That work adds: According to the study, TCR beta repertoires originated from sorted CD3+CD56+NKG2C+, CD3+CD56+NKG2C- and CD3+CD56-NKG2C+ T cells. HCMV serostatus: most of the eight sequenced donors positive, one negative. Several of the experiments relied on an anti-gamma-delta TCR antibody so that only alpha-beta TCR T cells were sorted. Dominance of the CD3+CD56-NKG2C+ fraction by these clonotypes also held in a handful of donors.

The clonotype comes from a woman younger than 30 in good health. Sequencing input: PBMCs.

The CDR3 bases are TGTGCCAGCACCAAAGAAAGTATTCCTCAAAACATTCAGTACTTC. Protein sequence: CASTKESIPQNIQYF. The chain combines TRBV12-3 or TRBV12-4 with TRBJ2-4; D ambiguous. The CDR3 totals 15 residues. V lost 7 bases and J 5 bases, leaving 18 bases between the germline ends.